Each of the 20 T cell receptor beta chains below was sequenced from the same sample in a study of blood T cell repertoires in COVID-19. Generated by immunoSEQ multiplex PCR, the TCRdb table keeps only in-frame clones and is missing some. The profile shows some 80,000 clones, roughly 78% of them singletons. The sample was peripheral blood. These receptors were obtained from a woman older than 75 with active or convalescent COVID-19.

The chain recombines TRBV19 with TRBJ1-6, with 8 bases lining up with TRBD1. This CDR3 is built from 14 residues. Losses at the gene ends were 4 bases for V and 11 bases for J; bases not matched to a gene: 7. Germline CDR1 reads LNHDA; CDR2 reads SQIVND (reference sequence). The DNA for the CDR3 is TGTGCCAGTAGTACGGGACAGGCGACGACACCCCTCCACTTT. Protein sequence: CASSTGQATTPLHF.

V is TRBV5-8 and J is TRBJ2-1, with D possibly TRBD1 on 5 matching bases. The CDR3 is made up of 15 amino acids. The germline V gene encodes CDR1 SGHTS and CDR2 YDEGEE. V lost 6 bases, J lost 9 bases, and 22 bases lay in between. The CDR3 loop is CASNFFGHPSTEQFF. In DNA, the CDR3 is TGTGCCAGCAACTTTTTCGGACACCCCTCTACTGAGCAGTTCTTC.

The chain joins TRBV18 to TRBJ1-1; perhaps TRBD1 as D (6 bases). The CDR3 totals 14 residues. Trimming cost V 3 bases and J 2 bases, with 10 bases left between them. CDR1 is KGHSH and CDR2 is LQKENI in the germline V gene. CDR3 DNA: TGTGCCAGCTCACCGTCGGACAGTAACACTGAAGCTTTCTTT. This codes for CASSPSDSNTEAFF.

The V gene is TRBV2, the J gene TRBJ1-5, with unresolved D. V dropped 2 bases and J dropped 1 base, with 9 bases sitting between them. The germline V gene encodes CDR1 SNHLY and CDR2 FYNNEI. This CDR3 comprises 15 residues. The CDR3 DNA reads as TGTGCCAGCAGTGAACCACGAGGGAGCAATCAGCCCCAGCATTTT. This translates into CASSEPRGSNQPQHF.

The chain couples TRBV27 to TRBJ1-5; D is undetermined. Looked up from germline, CDR1 is MNHEY and CDR2 is SMNVEV (reference sequence). CDR3 length equals 10 residues. Trimming stripped 7 bases from V and 5 bases from J, with 3 bases between. CDR3 protein: CASTYQPQHF. CDR3 bases: TGTGCCAGCACCTATCAGCCCCAGCATTTT.

This clone was counted once. The chain employs TRBV7-9 and TRBJ1-2, with D uncertain. CDR1 and CDR2 from the germline V gene are SEHNR and FQNEAQ (reference sequence). CDR3 length: 13 amino acids. Trimming took off 1 base at V and 8 bases at J, with 11 bases between the two ends. The CDR3 spells CASSLVSTGGYTF. In DNA form, the CDR3 reads TGTGCCAGCAGCTTAGTTTCGACGGGAGGCTACACCTTC.

This chain connects TRBV3-1 (or the pseudogene TRBV3-2) to TRBJ2-7; 7 positions match TRBD1. This CDR3 has 14 residues. Per germline, CDR1 LGHDT and CDR2 YNNKEL (reference sequence). V lost 1 base and J lost 5; bases outside the gene matches: 5. The CDR3 bases are TGTGCCAGCAGCCAAGTAAACAGGGGAGACGAGCAGTACTTC. Translation: CASSQVNRGDEQYF.

The V gene is TRBV28, the J gene TRBJ1-2; no clear D gene. Trimming took 3 bases from V and 8 from J, leaving 10 bases between them. This CDR3 is 12 amino acids long. Germline V lookup: CDR1 MDHEN, CDR2 SYDVKM. The CDR3 sequence is CASSLSVVGYTF. CDR3 in DNA: TGTGCCAGCAGTTTGTCTGTCGTGGGCTACACCTTC.

This chain links TRBV28 with TRBJ1-1, with 7 bases lining up with TRBD1. The CDR3 extends over 15 amino acids. The ends lost 4 bases at V and 4 bases at J; junction bases unmatched: 9. CDR1 MDHEN and CDR2 SYDVKM come from the germline V gene. Here the CDR3 reads CASSYGGQSGTEAFF. As DNA, the CDR3 is TGTGCCAGCAGTTATGGGGGACAGAGTGGCACTGAAGCTTTCTTT.

V gene TRBV18 combines with J gene TRBJ2-2; D is perhaps TRBD1 (6 bases). The germline V and J ends were trimmed by 2 bases and 5 bases, with 12 bases remaining between them. Germline-derived CDR1 and CDR2 are KGHSH and LQKENI. The length of the CDR3 is 15 residues. This CDR3 reads CASSPIQGQTGELFF. The CDR3 region has the DNA TGTGCCAGCTCACCAATTCAGGGGCAAACCGGGGAGCTGTTTTTT.

Points on this clone: Other DNA sequences in this sample translate to the same CDR3. The CDR3 reads CASRTPSSYNSPLHF. The CDR3 bases are TGTGCCAGCCGGACACCAAGCTCCTATAATTCACCCCTCCACTTT. This rearrangement joins TRBV28 to TRBJ1-6; D might be TRBD1 (5 bases). The CDR3 consists of 15 residues. V was trimmed by 8 bases and J by 0 bases, leaving 11 bases between them. CDR1 is MDHEN and CDR2 is SYDVKM in the germline V gene.

V and J are TRBV19 and TRBJ1-1; D not resolved. V lost 6 bases to trimming and J lost 6 bases, with 17 bases between them. Germline loops: CDR1 LNHDA, CDR2 SQIVND (reference sequence). This CDR3 has 14 residues. The CDR3 region is CASREGPGGAEAFF. CDR3 nucleotides: TGTGCCAGTAGGGAGGGCCCCGGTGGGGCTGAAGCTTTCTTT.

In this sample, this clone turned up a few times. The genes are TRBV27 and TRBJ1-6, with D possibly being TRBD1 (6 bases). V was shortened by 7 bases and J by 1 base, with 11 bases between the two germline ends. Germline CDR1 is MNHEY and CDR2 is SMNVEV (reference sequence). The CDR3 runs to 15 residues. The CDR3 region is CASNIQGSYNSPLHF. The CDR3, as DNA: TGTGCCAGCAACATACAGGGATCCTATAATTCACCCCTCCACTTT.

This clone was picked up a small number of times. The chain carries TRBV4-1 and TRBJ1-1; TRBD1 is a possible D gene (6 bases). The CDR3 has 16 amino acids. Trimming took off 1 base at V and 3 bases at J, with 15 bases between the two ends. Germline V gene data show CDR1 as MGHRA and CDR2 as YSYEKL. The CDR3 DNA reads as TGCGCCAGCAGCCAAGTCTATAAGGGGGGGCACACTGAAGCTTTCTTT. It specifies CASSQVYKGGHTEAFF.

This clone was picked up a small number of times. The rearrangement uses TRBV29-1 and TRBJ2-7; 8 bases agree with TRBD1. Unmatched junction bases numbered 8, after V lost 7 bases and J lost 3 bases. The germline V gene has CDR1 SQVTM and CDR2 ANQGSEA. This CDR3 spans 13 amino acids. CDR3 sequence: CSEEGTGDYEQYF. DNA for the CDR3: TGCAGCGAAGAGGGGACAGGAGACTACGAGCAGTACTTC.

The chain carries TRBV19 and TRBJ1-4; no clear D gene. From germline, CDR1 is LNHDA and CDR2 SQIVND (reference sequence). The CDR3 is 13 residues long. V gave up 0 bases and J gave up 10 bases, with 9 bases separating them. In DNA, the CDR3 is TGTGCCAGTAGTATAGAGGCAGGAAGAAAACTGTTTTTT. It codes for CASSIEAGRKLFF.

The CDR3 DNA follows: TGTGCTTCTGCGGGTGGGTACGAGCAGTACTTC. This gives the protein CASAGGYEQYF. The V gene is TRBV12-5, the J gene TRBJ2-7; D is perhaps TRBD2 (5 bases). The CDR3 loop spans 11 amino acids. Looked up from germline, CDR1 is LGHNT and CDR2 is FRNRAP. The V end lost 11 bases, the J end lost 4 bases, and 12 bases lay between the germline ends.

V gene TRBV18 combines with J gene TRBJ1-1; D remains unclear. This CDR3 comprises 13 residues. Trimming took 5 bases from V and 0 from J, leaving 7 bases between them. From germline, CDR1 is KGHSH and CDR2 LQKENI. CDR3: CASSAEMNTEAFF. The CDR3 DNA is TGTGCCAGCTCAGCGGAGATGAACACTGAAGCTTTCTTT.

There are a few counts of this clone. The chain uses TRBV4-3 and TRBJ2-5, with D possibly being TRBD1 (6 bases). The V gene lost 5 bases and the J gene lost 5 bases, with 21 bases spanning the gap. CDR1 is LGHNA, CDR2 YSLEER, per germline. This CDR3 contains 16 residues. The CDR3 DNA reads as TGCGCCAGCAGCGAACAGGGTAGCTCCCCCCTGGAGACCCAGTACTTC. Its translation: CASSEQGSSPLETQYF.

This chain uses TRBV4-1 with TRBJ2-3; perhaps TRBD2 as D (7 bases). Germline CDR1 reads MGHRA; CDR2 reads YSYEKL. V was trimmed by 3 bases and J by 2 bases, leaving 21 bases between them. The CDR3 is made up of 18 amino acids. The CDR3 protein is CASSQTQGGSRDTDTQYF. The CDR3 coding sequence is TGCGCCAGCAGCCAGACACAGGGCGGGAGTCGAGACACAGATACGCAGTATTTT.